This T cell receptor beta chain was recovered during a study of blood T cell repertoires in COVID-19. Method: immunoSEQ multiplex PCR; TCRdb's copy keeps in-frame clones and lacks some. The sample has about 270,000 clones, around 89% seen once. This CDR3 has 14 amino acids. Germline V gene lookup returns CDR1 KGHSH and CDR2 LQKENI. Trimming shortened V by 0 bases and J by 4 bases, and 9 bases separated the two germline ends. The source material was PBMCs or T cells enriched from blood (not recorded which). The clonotype originates from a woman younger than 35 who had recovered from COVID-19. The chain employs TRBV18 and TRBJ2-5; D is unclear. The CDR3 loop is CASSPPPRRETQYF. The DNA for the CDR3 is TGTGCCAGCTCACCACCCCCACGGAGAGAGACCCAGTACTTC.